A selection of T cell receptor beta chains follows, all from one sample in a study of early T cells in non-severe SARS-CoV-2 infection. MiXCR, applied by TCRdb to the 5' RACE reads, yields one record per CDR3 protein. The top ten clones hold 10% to 15% of a sample with fewer than 45,000 distinct CDR3 sequences, about 9.3% of them seen once. Source material: whole blood. The receptors derive from an adult who was a healthcare worker with PCR-confirmed SARS-CoV-2 infection or an uninfected control (not recorded which). CDR3s include the opening cysteine and the closing phenylalanine or tryptophan. A D gene is named only where the DNA matches it firmly. Rows may omit the clone size; those that give it use once, few, many or a size class.

clone size	V gene	J gene	D gene	CDR3 protein	CDR3 DNA
many	TRBV6-2/TRBV6-3	TRBJ2-1	-	CASSAEEYNEQFF	TGTGCCAGCAGCGCGGAGGAGTACAATGAGCAGTTCTTC
few	TRBV7-6	TRBJ2-6	-	CASSLTVGAGANVLTF	TGTGCCAGCAGCTTGACAGTCGGGGCTGGGGCCAACGTCCTGACTTTC
-	TRBV28	TRBJ1-2	-	CASSFGPANYGYTF	TGTGCCAGCAGTTTCGGGCCGGCTAACTATGGCTACACCTTC
many	TRBV29-1	TRBJ2-6	-	CSVWVAGANVLTF	TGCAGCGTGTGGGTTGCTGGGGCCAACGTCCTGACTTTC
many	TRBV19	TRBJ2-4	-	CASSQQEGVAIQYF	TGTGCCAGTAGCCAACAGGAAGGTGTAGCGATTCAGTACTTC
many	TRBV9	TRBJ2-1	-	CASSALRRTNEQFF	TGTGCCAGCAGCGCTCTCCGACGAACCAATGAGCAGTTCTTC
many	TRBV5-1	TRBJ1-5	-	CASSLRAGTGQPQHF	TGCGCCAGCAGCTTGCGTGCGGGAACTGGACAGCCCCAGCATTTT
-	TRBV6-2/TRBV6-3	TRBJ2-1	TRBD1	CASSPGTVYNEQFF	TGTGCCAGCAGTCCCGGGACAGTGTACAATGAGCAGTTCTTC
many	TRBV7-9	TRBJ2-5	-	CASSPAGGQETQYF	TGTGCCAGCAGCCCGGCGGGCGGACAAGAGACCCAGTACTTC
-	TRBV5-5	TRBJ1-6	-	CASSSNINPSYNSPLHF	TGTGCCAGCAGCTCCAATATAAATCCGTCCTATAATTCACCCCTCCACTTT
medium-sized	TRBV20-1	TRBJ2-3	-	CSAREGGVSTDTQYF	TGCAGTGCTAGAGAGGGCGGGGTTAGCACAGATACGCAGTATTTT
few	TRBV3-1	TRBJ2-5	TRBD1	CASSLRTGRETQYF	TGTGCCAGCAGCCTGCGGACAGGGAGAGAGACCCAGTACTTC
few	TRBV29-1	TRBJ1-4	-	CSVETGEKLFF	TGCAGCGTTGAGACGGGGGAAAAACTGTTTTTT